The next 25 T cell receptor beta chains were all read from a single sample in a study of T-cell reconstitution after alpha-beta-depleted transplantation in children. It was with unique molecular identifiers that the TCRbeta library was prepared. TCRdb passed the PCR reads through MiXCR, listing each CDR3 protein once. This sample has some 590,000 distinct CDR3 sequences, with more than 9% found just once. Material: PBMCs from the stem cell graft donor, obtained from the stem cell graft. The receptors shown here come from a human donor who donated a stem cell graft to a child with acute myeloid leukemia.

The chain couples TRBV7-9 to TRBJ2-6; tentative D call: TRBD1 (5 bases). This CDR3 is 15 amino acids long. Trimming left V 5 bases short and J 2 bases short, with 10 bases between. Per the germline V gene, CDR1 is SEHNR and CDR2 is FQNEAQ (reference sequence). Here the CDR3 reads CASSQGRTGANVLTF. CDR3 coding DNA: TGTGCCAGCAGCCAGGGCAGGACTGGGGCCAACGTCCTGACTTTC.

There are many counts of this clonotype. CDR3 DNA sequence: TGCGCCAGCAGCTTGGAACTTGCAAAGCAGTATGGCTACACCTTC. This sequence encodes CASSLELAKQYGYTF. The V and J genes are TRBV5-1 and TRBJ1-2; no reliable D call. Trimming left V 0 bases short and J 5 bases short, with 14 bases between. This CDR3 is 15 amino acids long. From germline, CDR1 is SGHRS and CDR2 YFSETQ.

This clonotype has only a few counts. The rearrangement links TRBV7-2 to TRBJ2-7; D remains unclear. Per germline, CDR1 SGHTA and CDR2 FQGNSA. The CDR3 has 14 residues. Trimming removed 2 bases at V and 0 bases at J, with 8 bases between. The CDR3 is CASSLLQISYEQYF. In nucleotides, the CDR3 is TGTGCCAGCAGCTTACTGCAGATCTCCTACGAGCAGTACTTC.

The chain has TRBV27 and TRBJ1-6; D call uncertain. The V gene lost 0 bases and the J gene lost 10 bases, with 13 bases spanning the gap. The germline gives CDR1 MNHEY, CDR2 SMNVEV (reference sequence). CDR3 length: 15 residues. In DNA, the CDR3 is TGTGCCAGCAGTTTATCGTATAGGGCGGGCTCACCCCTCCACTTT. Translation gives CASSLSYRAGSPLHF.

The chain has TRBV5-1 and TRBJ2-3; the D is unclear. Deletions cut 7 bases from V and 6 bases from J, with 12 bases between. The CDR3 covers 12 residues. The V gene's germline CDR1 is SGHRS and CDR2 YFSETQ. The CDR3 DNA follows: TGCGCCAGCGGCGACACCGTCGATACGCAGTATTTT. It specifies CASGDTVDTQYF.

The genes are TRBV27 and TRBJ1-6; D possibly corresponds to TRBD1 (5 bases). Germline values: CDR1 MNHEY, CDR2 SMNVEV (reference sequence). The CDR3 covers 16 residues. Trimming left V 7 bases short and J 0 bases short, with 13 bases between. The CDR3 region is CASTRDPSSYNSPLHF. In nucleotides, the CDR3 is TGTGCCAGCACCAGGGACCCGAGCTCCTATAATTCACCCCTCCACTTT.

V gene TRBV30 combines with J gene TRBJ1-1; D unclear. Germline-derived CDR1 and CDR2 are GTSNPN and SVGIG (reference sequence). The length of the CDR3 is 11 residues. Between the trimmed V and J ends, which lost 8 bases and 3 bases, there was a span of 10 bases. CDR3 sequence reads: CAGSADTEAFF. Here the CDR3 DNA reads TGTGCCGGTTCGGCGGACACTGAAGCTTTCTTT. Drawing the rest from reference TRBV30 and TRBJ1-1, the complete variable domain is SQTIHQWPATLVQPVGSPLSLECTVEGTSNPNLYWYRQAAGRGLQLLFYSVGIGQISSEVPQNLSASRPQDRQFILSSKKLLLSDSGFYLCAGSADTEAFFGQGTRLTVV.

V gene TRBV6-6 combines with J gene TRBJ1-1; 7 bases line up with TRBD1. Germline V gene data show CDR1 as MNHNY and CDR2 as SVGAGI (reference sequence). Trimming took 8 bases from V and 7 from J; bases not matched to a gene: 4. CDR3 length: 11 amino acids. The CDR3 coding sequence is TGTGCCAGCGCACAGGGGATTGAAGCTTTCTTT. It yields the protein CASAQGIEAFF.

This clonotype was seen many times. This sequence joins TRBV6-1 and TRBJ2-7; 9 bases map to TRBD1. V dropped 6 bases and J dropped 3; count of bases not matched to a gene: 9. CDR3 length: 15 amino acids. Per germline, CDR1 MNHNS and CDR2 SASEGT. CDR3 sequence: CASSQRQGVLYEQYF. CDR3 DNA sequence: TGTGCCAGCAGCCAAAGACAGGGGGTCCTCTACGAGCAGTACTTC.

V and J are TRBV7-9 and TRBJ2-1; TRBD1 or TRBD2 may be the D gene (5 bases each). The CDR3 consists of 13 residues. The V and J ends lost 1 base and 9 bases respectively, with 10 bases between them. CDR1 and CDR2 (germline): SEHNR, FQNEAQ (reference sequence). As DNA, the CDR3 is TGTGCCAGCAGCTTAGGAGGGGCCCGTGAGCAGTTCTTC. Translation: CASSLGGAREQFF.

In nucleotides, the CDR3 is TGTGCCAGCAGCAGCCCGGCGGGGCTGCGCGATGAGCAGTTCTTC. Amino acids: CASSSPAGLRDEQFF. This chain uses TRBV7-9 with TRBJ2-1, with D tentatively TRBD2 (6 bases). The CDR3 totals 15 residues. Germline CDR1 SEHNR, CDR2 FQNEAQ (reference sequence). V was cut by 5 bases and J by 8 bases, with 19 bases left in between.

The chain employs TRBV20-1 and TRBJ2-7; 13 bases are a match to TRBD2. V trimming: 6 bases; J trimming: 4 bases; junction bases outside the gene matches: 9. The CDR3 consists of 15 residues. Looked up from germline, CDR1 is DFQATT and CDR2 is SNEGSKA (reference sequence). The DNA for the CDR3 is TGCAGTGCGGTTACTAGCGGGAGGGCCATATACGAGCAGTACTTC. This codes for CSAVTSGRAIYEQYF.

Ten or more counts support this clonotype. The rearrangement joins TRBV3-1 to TRBJ1-1; no clear D gene. This CDR3 contains 16 residues. Trimming took off 4 bases at V and 4 bases at J, with 19 bases between the two ends. Looked up from germline, CDR1 is LGHDT and CDR2 is YNNKEL (reference sequence). CDR3 nucleotides: TGTGCCAGCAGCCGACCGGGTTTGAGGAGGTCCACTGAAGCTTTCTTT. Amino acid sequence: CASSRPGLRRSTEAFF.

This clonotype was recorded at least ten times. The chain uses TRBV28 and TRBJ1-1; D gene uncertain. From germline, CDR1 is MDHEN and CDR2 SYDVKM. V dropped 6 bases and J dropped 3 bases, with 14 bases sitting between them. The CDR3 totals 14 residues. CDR3 bases: TGTGCCAGCAGGATGTCTACGGCAGACACTGAAGCTTTCTTT. It specifies CASRMSTADTEAFF.

This clonotype was counted only a few times. This chain connects TRBV11-3 to TRBJ2-1; 14 nucleotides align to TRBD2. V lost 2 bases, J lost 2 bases, and 14 bases stayed unmatched. This CDR3 spans 21 amino acids. Germline V gene sequence: CDR1 SGHNT, CDR2 YENEEA. In nucleotides, the CDR3 is TGTGCCAGCAGCTTACTCCGATCCGGACTAGCGGGAGGCGGAGCCTACAATGAGCAGTTCTTC. Amino acids: CASSLLRSGLAGGGAYNEQFF.

This clonotype was counted at least ten times. The rearrangement joins TRBV5-1 to TRBJ1-1, with D possibly TRBD1 on 5 matching bases. Germline V lookup: CDR1 SGHRS, CDR2 YFSETQ. CDR3 length: 17 residues. Between the trimmed V and J ends, which lost 2 bases and 0 bases, there was a span of 17 bases. CDR3 in DNA: TGCGCCAGCAGCTTCGAGACAGCTACTTCAGTGAACACTGAAGCTTTCTTT. The encoded protein is CASSFETATSVNTEAFF.

Comments on this clonotype: One junction end does not reproduce the germline sequence, and a read error may be involved. The chain carries TRBV20-1 and TRBJ2-4; TRBD1 agrees at 7 bases. Germline V gives CDR1 DFQATT, CDR2 SNEGSKA (reference sequence). The CDR3 spans 14 residues. In nucleotides, the CDR3 is TGCAGTGCCAACCGACCAAATCCGCAGACAGGGCGTCAGTTC. Translating it yields CSANRPNPQTGRQF.

The CDR3 here is CASSSRVMGELFF. For the CDR3, the DNA is TGTGCCAGTAGTTCCAGGGTAATGGGGGAGCTGTTTTTT. The chain links TRBV19 to TRBJ2-2, with D tentatively TRBD1 (5 bases). CDR3 length: 13 amino acids. Germline V gene sequence: CDR1 LNHDA, CDR2 SQIVND (reference sequence). The V end lost 5 bases, the J end lost 8 bases, and 12 bases lay between the germline ends.

This clonotype appeared many times. This sequence joins TRBV7-3 and TRBJ2-3; TRBD1 matches at 7 bases. The germline CDR1 and CDR2 sequences are SGHTA and FQGTGA. The CDR3 runs to 14 residues. After removal of 5 bases from V and 4 bases from J, the junction contained 6 bases not matched to a gene. DNA for the CDR3: TGTGCCAGCAGCCGACAGGGCCCAGCAGATACGCAGTATTTT. Its protein product is CASSRQGPADTQYF.

This clonotype appeared many times. This chain uses TRBV7-2 with TRBJ2-1; D possibly corresponds to TRBD2 (6 bases). V was trimmed by 8 bases and J by 8 bases, leaving 19 bases between them. The CDR3 is 14 amino acids. From germline, CDR1 is SGHTA and CDR2 FQGNSA. The CDR3 region is CASGASARPDEQFF. CDR3 bases: TGTGCCAGCGGAGCTAGCGCCCGGCCCGATGAGCAGTTCTTC.

J is TRBJ1-2 and V is TRBV20-1, with unresolved D. Per the germline V gene, CDR1 is DFQATT and CDR2 is SNEGSKA (reference sequence). Trimming removed 6 bases at V and 7 bases at J, with 12 bases between. CDR3 length: 11 amino acids. This CDR3 reads CSARWEGGYTF. CDR3 nucleotides: TGCAGTGCCCGATGGGAGGGTGGCTACACCTTC.

This chain links TRBV5-1 with TRBJ2-5; no clear D. The length of the CDR3 is 13 residues. The germline gives CDR1 SGHRS, CDR2 YFSETQ. Trimming stripped 2 bases from V and 5 bases from J, with 10 bases between. The CDR3 sequence is CASSFVVGETQYF. The DNA for the CDR3 is TGCGCCAGCAGCTTTGTTGTCGGGGAGACCCAGTACTTC.

The chain links TRBV12-3 or TRBV12-4 to TRBJ1-1; D unresolved. V was trimmed by 7 bases and J by 8 bases, leaving 11 bases between them. CDR3 length: 11 residues. CDR3 nucleotide sequence: TGTGCCAGCATTGTAGGTATAGAAGCTTTCTTT. Protein product: CASIVGIEAFF.

The chain has TRBV4-3 and TRBJ2-1; 11 positions match TRBD2. This CDR3 region has 16 residues. V lost 2 bases and J lost 6; bases outside the gene matches: 6. CDR1 is LGHNA and CDR2 is YSLEER in the germline V gene. The CDR3 reads CASSQLAGGPGNEQFF. The CDR3, as DNA: TGCGCCAGCAGCCAATTAGCGGGAGGGCCCGGCAATGAGCAGTTCTTC.

This clonotype showed up many times. The chain uses TRBV5-1 and TRBJ2-1, with 7 bases fitting TRBD2. V trimming: 0 bases; J trimming: 7 bases; junction bases outside the gene matches: 7. CDR1 and CDR2 from the germline V gene are SGHRS and YFSETQ. This CDR3 comprises 15 residues. The CDR3 DNA follows: TGCGCCAGCAGCTTGGTGGGGGAGGGCCGGAATGAGCAGTTCTTC. Protein: CASSLVGEGRNEQFF.